The T cell receptor (beta chain) under discussion was sequenced for a study of CD8 T cells in ankylosing spondylitis (dated by TCRdb to about 2017). Some background on the complete study: The study set out to find disease-linked TCR variants by profiling T cell receptor beta repertoires in ankylosing spondylitis patients and healthy donors. The full study cohort comprised around 25 ankylosing spondylitis patients and roughly 100 healthy donors. Peripheral blood was sampled, and synovial fluid was additionally collected from ankylosing spondylitis patients.

This clonotype was recorded at least ten times. Its antigen is not yet known. The sample holds no much larger clone one base away, and base qualities are not on file. What the research found in general, with its limitations: In peripheral blood, the disease-linked clones were found at relatively low frequencies and had a CD8+ phenotype. Blood from ankylosing spondylitis patients appeared to be characterized by a TCR beta motif composed of under 10 highly homologous amino acid variants. Significant enrichment of the disease-linked clones was reported in matched synovial fluid samples from ankylosing spondylitis patients. Some of the motif variants had been reported before in the synovial fluid and blood of reactive arthritis patients, a finding that suggests common disease-initiation mechanisms.

TCRdb lists the instrument as Illumina HiSeq 2500. Quantitative 5'-RACE with molecular barcodes was the method used to prepare the TCR beta libraries. The study's processing was this. Disease-linked TCR variants were identified with a new computational method built on a probabilistic model of VDJ rearrangement. TCRdb took the public reads, trimmed them with fastp at Q25, ran MiXCR for clone calling and kept in-frame beta chains. Each entry merges the rows of one CDR3 protein and shows their most common DNA and genes. What appears here as the V and J calls and clone size reflects TCRdb's work, not the paper's. Across this sample there are roughly 160,000 distinct CDR3 sequences, with 11% seen only once. 25% to 30% of the sample is in the top ten clones. Reading from cysteine to phenylalanine, the CDR3 counts 16 amino acids. Just the 48-base CDR3 DNA is kept, in frame starting at base 1. V is clipped by 0 bases and J by 7 bases, and the sequence between their germline boundaries is 16 bases long. The germline V gene sets CDR1 to ENHRY and CDR2 to SYGVKD.

This chain is built from TRBV10-3 and TRBJ2-1, with TRBD2 perhaps the D gene, on 5 matching bases. This sequence was found in a male donor with ankylosing spondylitis or in good health (not recorded which). Source material: blood, either unsorted or a sorted T cell fraction (not recorded which). The DNA sequence is TGTGCCATCAGTGAGTCGATGAGGGATTCGATTAATGAGCAGTTCTTC. Its protein product is CAISESMRDSINEQFF.